The source of this T cell receptor beta chain is a study of blood T cell repertoires in COVID-19. Study as a whole: Material from acute and convalescent COVID-19 was sourced from the United States, Italy and Spain.

A single count supports this clone. Original handling: Amplification with reference gene primers provided the estimates of nucleated cell counts. Method: immunoSEQ multiplex PCR; TCRdb's copy keeps in-frame clones and lacks some. D and trimming were read from the DNA, whereas the V and J calls and clone size are those reported in that table. The data show 100,000 to 150,000 clones, roughly 90% seen once. The CDR3 sequence is 14 residues long. V was trimmed by 0 bases and J by 5 bases, leaving 7 bases between them. Germline assignment: CDR1 ENHRY and CDR2 SYGVKD. The clonotype comes from a man in his 70s with active COVID-19. The J gene is TRBJ1-4, the V gene TRBV10-3; D unresolved. The sequenced material came from peripheral blood. CDR3 DNA sequence: TGTGCCATCAGTGAGTCGAGGGCGAATGAAAAACTGTTTTTT. As protein: CAISESRANEKLFF.